This TCR beta chain was observed in a study of human T cells and chemical hapten exposure. Findings and caveats of the study: There was no change with DPC sensitization in TCRs above 1 in 1000 frequency.

Time point given: patch test 1, 2 weeks after DPC sensitization. As for treatment: therapeutic diphenylcyclopropenone sensitization with weekly scalp DPC. Using its own MiXCR run on the RACE reads, TCRdb lists one record per CDR3 protein. The sample records roughly 360,000 distinct CDR3 sequences, approximately 5.1% being singletons. CDR1 is MGHRA and CDR2 is YSYEKL in the germline V gene. The CDR3 has 18 amino acids. The J segment lost 3 bases and the V segment lost 2 bases, leaving 15 bases of the junction unmatched. In its sample, this clonotype was seen a few times. Its cognate antigen is unknown. The sample in question was whole blood, obtained in connection with sensitization to the hapten diphenylcyclopropenone (DPC). The clonotype originates from a woman aged 45 to 65 with alopecia areata. Some clones in this sample may be carry-over from other donors' samples. V and J are TRBV4-1 and TRBJ2-7, with 8 nucleotides matching TRBD2. The CDR3 region is CASSQNEGRAGASYEQYF. Here the CDR3 DNA reads TGCGCCAGCAGCCAAAATGAGGGTAGAGCGGGGGCGAGCTACGAGCAGTACTTC.